Included here is one T cell receptor beta chain sequence, with context. The data stem from a study of blood T cell repertoires in COVID-19. CDR1 and CDR2 (germline): LGHDT, YNNKEL (reference sequence). Losses at the gene ends were 4 bases for V and 0 bases for J; bases not matched to a gene: 7. The CDR3 covers 17 residues. Clones were read by immunoSEQ multiplex PCR, and TCRdb kept only the in-frame ones, dropping some. The sample has about 150,000 clones, around four fifths seen once. The TCR originated in a man aged 50-59 years who had recovered from COVID-19. The chain links TRBV3-1 (or the pseudogene TRBV3-2) to TRBJ1-5; 9 nucleotides align to TRBD1. Specimen: PBMCs or T cells enriched from blood (not recorded which). DNA for the CDR3: TGTGCCAGCAGCCCTACAGGGGGCGGTTATAGCAATCAGCCCCAGCATTTT. Encoded protein: CASSPTGGGYSNQPQHF.